The 23 T cell receptor beta chains reported below all come from one sample, sequenced in a study of CD8 T cells in ankylosing spondylitis. Findings and caveats of the study: A TCR beta motif of 7 to 9 highly homologous variants seemed to mark ankylosing spondylitis blood.

These receptors have no known antigen. TCRdb reanalysed the 5' RACE reads using MiXCR and keeps one entry per CDR3 protein. The table shows 300,000 to 400,000 distinct CDR3 sequences, with around 22% occurring only once. The specimen was blood, either unsorted or a sorted T cell fraction (not recorded which). All receptors derive from a male donor with ankylosing spondylitis.

The rearrangement joins TRBV7-2 to TRBJ1-5, with 10 bases matching TRBD1. CDR1 is SGHTA and CDR2 is FQGNSA in the germline V gene. V shed 0 bases, J shed 7 bases, and the junction held 3 bases outside the gene matches. This CDR3 comprises 15 residues. The CDR3 sequence is CASSLALDRGQPQHF. The DNA of the CDR3 is TGTGCCAGCAGCTTAGCGTTGGACAGGGGGCAGCCCCAGCATTTT.

This clonotype was counted at least ten times. This sequence joins TRBV29-1 and TRBJ2-1; D call uncertain. V lost 5 bases and J 5 bases, leaving 7 bases between the germline ends. The CDR3 extends over 11 amino acids. CDR1 is SQVTM and CDR2 is ANQGSEA in the germline V gene. In nucleotides, the CDR3 is TGCAGCGTTAGGCCTGACAATGAGCAGTTCTTC. Translating gives CSVRPDNEQFF.

In this sample, this clonotype turned up a few times. The rearrangement joins TRBV4-1 to TRBJ2-1; TRBD2 agrees at 7 bases. Germline CDR1 is MGHRA and CDR2 is YSYEKL. This CDR3 is 17 amino acids long. Trimming at V came to 0 bases and at J to 3 bases, leaving 8 bases not matched to a gene. This chain's CDR3 is CASSQETLASGYNEQFF. Here the CDR3 DNA reads TGCGCCAGCAGCCAAGAGACCCTGGCTAGCGGCTACAATGAGCAGTTCTTC.

This clonotype was seen only a few times. This chain links TRBV14 with TRBJ2-5; no clear D. CDR1 SGHDN and CDR2 FVKESK come from the germline V gene. This CDR3 is built from 13 residues. V lost 7 bases and J lost 7, with 16 bases in between. CDR3 protein: CASNRDLSATQYF. DNA for the CDR3: TGTGCCAGCAACCGCGACTTGAGTGCGACCCAGTACTTC.

The chain employs TRBV4-2 and TRBJ2-2; D may be TRBD1 (5 bases). The CDR3 consists of 16 residues. The germline CDR1 and CDR2 sequences are LGHNA and YNFKEQ. Trimming shortened V by 4 bases and J by 2 bases, and 14 bases separated the two germline ends. The CDR3 coding sequence is TGTGCCAGCAGCCTAATACAGGAACCCAACACCGGGGAGCTGTTTTTT. It translates to CASSLIQEPNTGELFF.

This clonotype was picked up a small number of times. The chain links TRBV29-1 to TRBJ2-1, with D tentatively TRBD1 or TRBD2 (6 bases each). Germline V gene data show CDR1 as SQVTM and CDR2 as ANQGSEA. The CDR3 totals 13 residues. Trimming stripped 6 bases from V and 9 bases from J, with 18 bases between. CDR3 sequence (DNA): TGCAGCGTCCGGGGGCCGGGAACTATTGAGCAGTTCTTC. Residues: CSVRGPGTIEQFF.

The chain carries TRBV7-3 and TRBJ2-3, with 15 bases lining up with TRBD2. Trimming at V came to 5 bases and at J to 9 bases, leaving 3 bases not matched to a gene. From germline, CDR1 is SGHTA and CDR2 FQGTGA. The length of the CDR3 is 14 residues. Written as DNA, the CDR3 is TGTGCCAGCAGCAGGGGACTAGCGGGAGGCACGCAGTATTTT. Amino acid sequence: CASSRGLAGGTQYF. The full variable domain, completed using reference TRBV7-3 and TRBJ2-3, is GAGVSQTPSNKVTEKGKYVELRCDPISGHTALYWYRQSLGQGPEFLIYFQGTGAADDSGLPNDRFFAVRPEGSVSTLKIQRTERGDSAVYLCASSRGLAGGTQYFGPGTRLTVL.

The sample holds a few counts of this clonotype. The chain combines TRBV18 with TRBJ2-2; D not certain. The germline gives CDR1 KGHSH, CDR2 LQKENI. The length of the CDR3 is 14 residues. V was cut by 3 bases and J by 7 bases, with 12 bases left in between. The DNA of the CDR3 is TGTGCCAGCTCACCGGGCGGACCTGGCGGGGAGCTGTTTTTT. Translated, it gives CASSPGGPGGELFF. Full variable domain (remainder filled in from reference TRBV18 and TRBJ2-2): NAGVMQNPRHLVRRRGQEARLRCSPMKGHSHVYWYRQLPEEGLKFMVYLQKENIIDESGMPKERFSAEFPKEGPSILRIQQVVRGDSAAYFCASSPGGPGGELFFGEGSRLTVL.

This clonotype was counted a few times. The J gene is TRBJ1-1, the V gene TRBV27, with a tentative D call TRBD1 (5 bases). This CDR3 is built from 14 residues. V was shortened by 3 bases and J by 8 bases, with 16 bases between the two germline ends. From germline, CDR1 is MNHEY and CDR2 SMNVEV (reference sequence). The CDR3 sequence: CASSFGVRVGEAFF. Here the CDR3 DNA reads TGTGCCAGCAGTTTTGGAGTCAGGGTGGGGGAAGCTTTCTTT.

This clonotype was found a few times. The J gene is TRBJ2-5, the V gene TRBV5-1, with TRBD1 as a possible D gene (6 bases). Germline CDR1 reads SGHRS; CDR2 reads YFSETQ. V lost 0 bases, J lost 4 bases, and 16 bases lay in between. The length of the CDR3 is 16 residues. The CDR3 sequence: CASSLGGHQLIETQYF. The CDR3 nucleotides read TGCGCCAGCAGCTTGGGGGGACACCAGTTGATAGAGACCCAGTACTTC.

This clonotype was found a few times. The chain combines TRBV7-2 with TRBJ2-2; 10 positions match TRBD1. Germline V lookup: CDR1 SGHTA, CDR2 FQGNSA. V was pared by 3 bases and J by 9 bases, with 7 bases of the junction left unmatched. This CDR3 comprises 15 residues. Here the CDR3 reads CASSFYRDRGRELFF. CDR3 sequence (DNA): TGTGCCAGCAGCTTCTACCGGGACAGGGGTCGGGAGCTGTTTTTT.

CDR3 sequence reads: CASTLAGIYNEQFF. In nucleotides, the CDR3 is TGTGCCAGCACTCTAGCGGGGATATACAATGAGCAGTTCTTC. The chain combines TRBV28 with TRBJ2-1; 9 bases map to TRBD2. Losses at the gene ends were 7 bases for V and 4 bases for J; bases not matched to a gene: 5. The CDR3 has 14 amino acids. Germline V gives CDR1 MDHEN, CDR2 SYDVKM.

This clonotype has a handful of counts. The chain combines TRBV5-1 with TRBJ2-5; weak D call: TRBD1 (6 bases). Looked up from germline, CDR1 is SGHRS and CDR2 is YFSETQ. CDR3 length: 16 residues. Trimming removed 2 bases from V and 5 bases from J, with 19 bases in between. The chain's CDR3 is CASSFGPRGRYETQYF. CDR3 DNA sequence: TGCGCCAGCAGCTTCGGACCCAGGGGTCGTTACGAGACCCAGTACTTC.

J is TRBJ2-2 and V is TRBV29-1; 10 nucleotides align to TRBD2. V lost 7 bases and J lost 4; bases outside the gene matches: 15. Germline V gives CDR1 SQVTM, CDR2 ANQGSEA. There are 17 residues in the CDR3. Written as DNA, the CDR3 is TGCAGCGCGGGGTACCTAGCGGGAGCGCGTACCACCGGGGAGCTGTTTTTT. Amino acid sequence: CSAGYLAGARTTGELFF.

This clonotype was found a few times. The V call is TRBV1, the J call TRBJ2-3; the D segment call TRBD1 is taken from the table without a DNA check. TRBV1 is a documented pseudogene. The CDR3 spans 13 residues. The CDR3, as DNA: TGCACCAGTGCTAGACAGCCCACAGATACGCAGTATTTT. Amino acid sequence: CTSARQPTDTQYF.

This clonotype was seen a few times. DNA for the CDR3: TGTGCCAGCAGCGTAGATAGCGGGAGTCCCGCAGATACGCAGTATTTT. The encoded protein is CASSVDSGSPADTQYF. The genes are TRBV9 and TRBJ2-3, with TRBD2 identical over 9 bases. Trimming at V came to 0 bases and at J to 4 bases, leaving 6 bases not matched to a gene. This CDR3 has 16 residues. The V gene's germline CDR1 is SGDLS and CDR2 YYNGEE.

This clonotype occurred a few times. The V gene is TRBV11-2, the J gene TRBJ2-1; 9 nucleotides agree with TRBD2. This CDR3 spans 21 amino acids. Germline values: CDR1 SGHAT, CDR2 FQNNGV. V was clipped by 5 bases and J by 0 bases; unmatched bases: 20. CDR3 DNA: TGTGCCAGCAGCCCCCACCCGAGGCTAGCGGGACTCCCCCGCTCCTACAATGAGCAGTTCTTC. This gives the protein CASSPHPRLAGLPRSYNEQFF.

The chain joins TRBV7-9 to TRBJ2-2; D unclear. The ends were cut back, 1 base at V and 3 bases at J, with 3 bases in the middle. The germline V gene has CDR1 SEHNR and CDR2 FQNEAQ (reference sequence). The CDR3 is 13 residues long. The CDR3 here is CASSLGDTGELFF. In nucleotides, the CDR3 is TGTGCCAGCAGCTTAGGCGACACCGGGGAGCTGTTTTTT.

The genes are TRBV20-1 and TRBJ2-2; 7 nucleotides match TRBD2. V shed 0 bases and J 4 bases; nucleotides not matched to a gene: 5. Per germline, CDR1 DFQATT and CDR2 SNEGSKA (reference sequence). The CDR3 runs to 15 residues. CDR3 in amino acids: CSARDQGRGTGELFF. CDR3 nucleotide sequence: TGCAGTGCTAGAGATCAAGGGAGGGGCACCGGGGAGCTGTTTTTT.

This clonotype was seen a few times. The gene calls are TRBV20-1 and TRBJ1-5, with 7 bases matching TRBD1. V lost 6 bases, J lost 2 bases, and 7 bases stayed unmatched. CDR3 length: 14 residues. Germline-derived CDR1 and CDR2 are DFQATT and SNEGSKA (reference sequence). The CDR3, as DNA: TGCAGTGCCACGACAGGGTTTGGCAATCAGCCCCAGCATTTT. Translated: CSATTGFGNQPQHF.

The CDR3 reads CASSLSRRGRFTDTQYF. The CDR3 DNA follows: TGTGCCAGCAGCTTAAGTAGGCGGGGGCGGTTCACAGATACGCAGTATTTT. The chain couples TRBV7-3 to TRBJ2-3; a possible D gene is TRBD2 (7 bases). V was trimmed by 1 base and J by 2 bases, leaving 16 bases between them. The CDR3 runs to 17 residues. The V gene's germline CDR1 is SGHTA and CDR2 FQGTGA. Full variable domain (missing parts from reference TRBV7-3 and TRBJ2-3): GAGVSQTPSNKVTEKGKYVELRCDPISGHTALYWYRQSLGQGPEFLIYFQGTGAADDSGLPNDRFFAVRPEGSVSTLKIQRTERGDSAVYLCASSLSRRGRFTDTQYFGPGTRLTVL.

Only a few counts were recorded for this clonotype. This sequence joins TRBV28 and TRBJ2-5; D ambiguous. V lost 7 bases, J lost 5 bases, and 11 bases lay in between. This CDR3 comprises 12 residues. From germline, CDR1 is MDHEN and CDR2 SYDVKM. In DNA, the CDR3 is TGTGCCAGCAAGTCCCTGGGGGAGACCCAGTACTTC. It codes for CASKSLGETQYF.

This clonotype was seen at least ten times. The chain links TRBV4-1 to TRBJ1-5; 9 bases map to TRBD1. The length of the CDR3 is 15 residues. CDR1 and CDR2 from the germline V gene are MGHRA and YSYEKL. Trimming cost V 2 bases and J 2 bases; bases outside gene matches: 1. For the CDR3, the DNA is TGCGCCAGCAGCCAACGGACAGGGGGCAATCAGCCCCAGCATTTT. It is translated as CASSQRTGGNQPQHF.